The source of this T cell receptor beta chain is a study of shared clonotypes between healthy human individuals. About the research overall: Each donor contributed plates that comprised three CD4 naive, three CD4 memory, two CD8 naive and one CD8 memory.

Repertoires were generated with immunoSEQ multiplex PCR, while TCRdb's copy carries only in-frame clones and drops some. Of around 720,000 clones listed, around four fifths are singletons. Study conclusions and caveats: Memory subsets had estimated richness that was generally smaller than that of naive subsets. Generation of non-shared clonotypes was less probable than generation of clonotypes shared by all four donors. Across a handful of donors, naive CD4 shared 5% to 5.5%, naive CD8 more than 3%, memory CD4 over 2%, memory CD8 under 0.5%.

In germline, CDR1 is SEHNR, CDR2 FQNEAQ (reference sequence). The CDR3 has 14 amino acids. The J segment lost 4 bases and the V segment lost 5 bases, leaving 7 bases of the junction unmatched. Comment on this clone: Its antigen is not identified.

This receptor was taken from a woman aged 30 to 39 in good health. The rearrangement joins TRBV7-9 to TRBJ1-1, with 7 bases identical to TRBD1. The sample consisted of memory CD4+ T cells sorted from blood. Subset defined: CD45RA-negative fraction. CDR3 region: CASSPQGVSTEAFF. CDR3 DNA: TGTGCCAGCAGCCCGCAGGGGGTAAGCACTGAAGCTTTCTTT.